This entry lists 12 T cell receptor beta chains sequenced from one sample in a study of blood T cell repertoires in COVID-19. Profiled with immunoSEQ multiplex PCR; TCRdb holds only in-frame clones, not every one. This repertoire shows roughly 70,000 clones, around 77% found once; its top ten account for roughly a tenth. The sequenced sample was peripheral blood. Receptors were obtained from a human donor in a cohort sampled during active COVID-19.

V usage is TRBV7-2 and J usage is TRBJ2-3; 7 bases match TRBD1. Germline values: CDR1 SGHTA, CDR2 FQGNSA. V shed 5 bases, J shed 2 bases, and the junction held 7 bases outside the gene matches. This CDR3 region has 15 residues. This CDR3 reads CASSNKQGNTDTQYF. CDR3 coding DNA: TGTGCCAGCAGCAACAAACAGGGGAACACAGATACGCAGTATTTT.

The V call is TRBV6-1, the J call TRBJ2-5; 10 bases fit TRBD2. Germline values: CDR1 MNHNS, CDR2 SASEGT. With 4 bases clipped from V and 5 bases from J, the junction kept 10 bases outside the gene matches. CDR3 length equals 16 residues. CDR3 sequence: CASSGGASGSRETQYF. CDR3 nucleotides: TGTGCCAGCAGTGGCGGGGCTAGCGGGAGCCGGGAGACCCAGTACTTC.

The chain couples TRBV6-2 or TRBV6-3 to TRBJ1-5; no clear D. The CDR3 extends over 13 amino acids. Germline CDR1 and CDR2: MNHEY and SVGEGT. V was clipped by 2 bases and J by 2 bases, with 4 bases between them. CDR3: CASSYPGNQPQHF. Here the CDR3 DNA reads TGTGCCAGCAGTTACCCCGGCAATCAGCCCCAGCATTTT.

With regard to this clone: Possible read error: a much larger clone is one base away. Distinct nucleotide sequences in the sample also encode this CDR3. The chain has TRBV5-1 and TRBJ2-7; D unresolved. CDR3 length: 15 amino acids. Germline CDR1 reads SGHRS; CDR2 reads YFSETQ. For the CDR3, the DNA is TGCGCCAGCAGCCTCCTCGACTCTATCTCCTATGAGCAGTACTTC. Encoded protein: CASSLLDSISYEQYF.

V usage is TRBV18 and J usage is TRBJ2-1, with 8 nucleotides matching TRBD2. V lost 5 bases and J lost 3; bases outside the gene matches: 6. The CDR3 extends over 15 amino acids. CDR1 is KGHSH and CDR2 is LQKENI in the germline V gene. The CDR3 bases are TGTGCCAGCTCAGGGGCTAGCGGGTTCTACAATGAGCAGTTCTTC. Translated: CASSGASGFYNEQFF. The full variable domain, its missing parts supplied by reference TRBV18 and TRBJ2-1, is NAGVMQNPRHLVRRRGQEARLRCSPMKGHSHVYWYRQLPEEGLKFMVYLQKENIIDESGMPKERFSAEFPKEGPSILRIQQVVRGDSAAYFCASSGASGFYNEQFFGPGTRLTVL.

The table lists this clone with a few counts. V gene TRBV3-1 (or the pseudogene TRBV3-2) combines with J gene TRBJ1-1; 11 nucleotides agree with TRBD1. The CDR3 is made up of 16 amino acids. V shed 4 bases, J shed 5 bases, and the junction held 9 bases outside the gene matches. From germline, CDR1 is LGHDT and CDR2 YNNKEL (reference sequence). This chain's CDR3 is CASSPSGQGAGTEAFF. The CDR3 coding sequence is TGTGCCAGCAGCCCGTCAGGACAGGGGGCTGGTACTGAAGCTTTCTTT.

The V and J genes are TRBV7-2 and TRBJ2-3; a possible D gene is TRBD1 (6 bases). Per germline, CDR1 SGHTA and CDR2 FQGNSA. The CDR3 totals 16 residues. Trimming left V 5 bases short and J 2 bases short, with 17 bases between. The CDR3 protein is CASSLAWTDLTDTQYF. The CDR3 nucleotides read TGTGCCAGCAGCCTCGCCTGGACAGATCTCACAGATACGCAGTATTTT. The whole variable domain, filled in from reference TRBV7-2 and TRBJ2-3, reads GAGVSQSPSNKVTEKGKDVELRCDPISGHTALYWYRQSLGQGLEFLIYFQGNSAPDKSGLPSDRFSAERTGGSVSTLTIQRTQQEDSAVYLCASSLAWTDLTDTQYFGPGTRLTVL.

This clone was detected only once. The genes are TRBV7-2 and TRBJ2-7, with 9 bases aligning to TRBD2. The CDR3 is made up of 18 amino acids. Germline-derived CDR1 and CDR2 are SGHTA and FQGNSA. The trim removed 5 bases at V and 2 bases at J, leaving 16 bases unmatched. DNA for the CDR3: TGTGCCAGCAGCCTTATCCGTGGGCTAGCGGGGTCGACCTACGAGCAGTACTTC. Protein product: CASSLIRGLAGSTYEQYF.

V is TRBV27 and J is TRBJ2-7, with 9 bases that match TRBD2. Germline V gene sequence: CDR1 MNHEY, CDR2 SMNVEV (reference sequence). V lost 3 bases and J lost 1; bases outside the gene matches: 1. The CDR3 runs 14 residues. Here the CDR3 reads CASSFSGRSYEQYF. CDR3 sequence (DNA): TGTGCCAGCAGTTTTAGCGGGAGATCCTACGAGCAGTACTTC.

V usage is TRBV14 and J usage is TRBJ2-1, with 9 nucleotides matching TRBD1. The germline V gene has CDR1 SGHDN and CDR2 FVKESK. J was trimmed by 5 bases and V by 2 bases; bases with no gene match: 4. The CDR3 sequence is 15 residues long. CDR3 DNA: TGTGCCAGCAGCCAACCCGGGACAGGGAACAATGAGCAGTTCTTC. Its translation is CASSQPGTGNNEQFF.

J is TRBJ2-1 and V is TRBV7-9, with D unresolved. Between the trimmed V and J ends, which lost 4 bases and 10 bases, there was a span of 14 bases. This CDR3 contains 13 residues. Per the germline V gene, CDR1 is SEHNR and CDR2 is FQNEAQ (reference sequence). CDR3 region: CASSSRSPLEQFF. The DNA of the CDR3 is TGTGCCAGCAGCTCTCGGTCCCCTTTAGAGCAGTTCTTC.

The gene calls are TRBV27 and TRBJ2-2; tentatively, D is TRBD2 (6 bases). V was cut by 5 bases and J by 2 bases, with 9 bases left in between. Germline V gene sequence: CDR1 MNHEY, CDR2 SMNVEV (reference sequence). The CDR3 extends over 14 amino acids. CDR3 sequence reads: CASSAGPNTGELFF. The CDR3 bases are TGTGCCAGCAGTGCGGGGCCAAACACCGGGGAGCTGTTTTTT.